One sample yielded the 10 T cell receptor beta chains listed below, sequenced in a study of beta chain features in type 1 diabetes. Study results and caveats: TCRB CDR3s from Type 1 diabetes patients were moderately but significantly shorter in all four CD4+ subsets.

For these receptors, no antigen is known. Sequencing targeted expressed TCRB transcripts, as all isolated RNA had been reverse transcribed. Profiled with immunoSEQ multiplex PCR; TCRdb holds only in-frame clones, not every one. The profile shows 640,000 or so clones, over 13% of them singletons. Material for sequencing was naive CD4+ T cells from blood. These receptors were collected from a man between 18 and 35 years old with type 1 diabetes.

The chain joins TRBV4-1 to TRBJ2-2; D is unresolved. Germline loops: CDR1 MGHRA, CDR2 YSYEKL. The CDR3 sequence is 14 residues long. V lost 1 base to trimming and J lost 0 bases, with 3 bases between them. The CDR3 DNA sequence: TGCGCCAGCAGCCAAGGTTCGAACACCGGGGAGCTGTTTTTT. It codes for CASSQGSNTGELFF.

V usage is TRBV5-1 and J usage is TRBJ1-2, with D unclear. Trimming pared 0 bases from V and 0 bases from J, leaving 6 bases between. This CDR3 is built from 14 residues. Germline CDR1 SGHRS, CDR2 YFSETQ. CDR3 protein: CASSLDGTNYGYTF. In nucleotides, the CDR3 is TGCGCCAGCAGCTTGGACGGTACTAACTATGGCTACACCTTC.

This clone was counted a few times. The gene calls are TRBV7-2 and TRBJ1-1; unclear D gene. Germline CDR1 reads SGHTA; CDR2 reads FQGNSA. The CDR3 sequence is 13 residues long. Trimming removed 1 base from V and 5 bases from J, with 8 bases in between. The CDR3 nucleotides are TGTGCCAGCAGCTTAGTGGGAAAGACTGAAGCTTTCTTT. It is translated as CASSLVGKTEAFF.

The chain recombines TRBV14 with TRBJ2-7, with D hard to call. V was cut by 6 bases and J by 2 bases, with 17 bases left in between. The CDR3 has 15 amino acids. Germline CDR1 is SGHDN and CDR2 is FVKESK. The CDR3 sequence: CASSPTRILTYEQYF. Here the CDR3 DNA reads TGTGCCAGCAGTCCAACAAGGATACTAACCTACGAGCAGTACTTC.

The chain recombines TRBV30 with TRBJ2-1; D perhaps matches TRBD2 (6 bases). CDR3 length: 19 amino acids. Trimming left V 0 bases short and J 2 bases short, with 23 bases between. Germline V CDR1 and CDR2: GTSNPN, SVGIG (reference sequence). As DNA, the CDR3 is TGTGCCTGGAGTGTACCCCTGGAAGAACTAGCTCGCCCCTACAATGAGCAGTTCTTC. Encoded protein: CAWSVPLEELARPYNEQFF.

The chain joins TRBV5-6 to TRBJ2-7; tentatively, D is TRBD2 (5 bases). Per the germline V gene, CDR1 is SGHDT and CDR2 is YYEEEE. The V and J ends lost 0 bases and 3 bases respectively, with 7 bases between them. The length of the CDR3 is 13 residues. The CDR3 nucleotides are TGTGCCAGCAGCTTGGGACTAAACTACGAGCAGTACTTC. The encoded protein is CASSLGLNYEQYF.

The chain links TRBV7-2 to TRBJ2-2, with TRBD1 as a possible D gene (6 bases). CDR3 length: 14 amino acids. Germline CDR1 SGHTA, CDR2 FQGNSA. V gave up 7 bases and J gave up 5 bases, with 14 bases separating them. The CDR3 loop reads CASTRDTNTGELFF. The DNA of the CDR3 is TGTGCCAGCACCCGGGACACAAATACCGGGGAGCTGTTTTTT.

The gene calls are TRBV23-1 and TRBJ2-2, with D perhaps assigned TRBD1 or TRBD2 (6 bases each). TRBV23-1 is known as an ORF, though its function is uncertain. V was cut by 0 bases and J by 6 bases, with 14 bases left in between. CDR3 length: 16 amino acids. CDR3 coding DNA: TGCGCCAGCAGTCAATCCCTCCCGGGGGCCTCCGGGGAGCTGTTTTTT. It encodes CASSQSLPGASGELFF.

In DNA form, the CDR3 reads TGCGCCAGCAGCCCCGGACAGTTAGGTGAGCCCCAGCATTTT. The encoded protein is CASSPGQLGEPQHF. The rearrangement links TRBV5-1 to TRBJ1-5; D may be TRBD1 (6 bases). Trimming shortened V by 4 bases and J by 8 bases, and 16 bases separated the two germline ends. Germline loops: CDR1 SGHRS, CDR2 YFSETQ. This CDR3 has 14 amino acids.

The rearrangement links TRBV29-1 to TRBJ2-1, with 12 bases fitting TRBD2. The CDR3 runs to 15 residues. V lost 4 bases to trimming and J lost 3 bases; unmatched junction nucleotides: 4. CDR1 is SQVTM, CDR2 ANQGSEA, per germline. DNA for the CDR3: TGCAGCGTTGTAAGACTAGCGGGAGTCTACAATGAGCAGTTCTTC. This translates into CSVVRLAGVYNEQFF.